This TCR beta chain was sequenced in a study of T-cell memory formation after mild COVID-19. Per the germline V gene, CDR1 is SGHTA and CDR2 is FQGNSA. CDR3 length equals 14 residues. Trimming removed 2 bases at V and 10 bases at J, with 12 bases between. MiXCR, applied by TCRdb to the 5' RACE reads, yields one record per CDR3 protein. The sample contains 350,000 to 500,000 distinct CDR3 sequences, more than 20% of which appear only once. The study, taken as a whole, reports: Clones shrinking between day 15 and 85 showed a balanced CD4/CD8 split, and those that grew later tilted toward CD4+.

As for this clonotype: Its antigen is as yet unknown.

The receptor was isolated from an adult woman who had mild COVID-19 (a few samples of this study predate the infection). Cell type and time point are not known. Sequencing used PBMCs or a T cell subset sorted from them (not recorded which). V is TRBV7-2 and J is TRBJ1-6; maybe TRBD1 (6 bases). The CDR3 DNA is TGTGCCAGCAGCTTAAGGGGGACAAGATCACCCCTCCACTTT. Translating gives CASSLRGTRSPLHF.